The present T cell receptor beta chain was sequenced within a study of blood T cell repertoires in COVID-19. Overall study: T cells, B-cell-depleted T cells, or PBMCs provided the cDNA or gDNA that served as material.

This clone occurred a few times. Followed longitudinally, the Seattle patients had been enrolled during active infection. The data were produced by immunoSEQ multiplex PCR, yet TCRdb's version contains in-frame clones alone and is incomplete. This table holds about 220,000 clones, 82% found once. V lost 7 bases and J lost 5, with 17 bases in between. The CDR3 runs 15 residues. Germline V gene lookup returns CDR1 MNHEY and CDR2 SMNVEV (reference sequence). Sequenced material: peripheral blood. The TCR sequence derives from a woman in her 70s with COVID-19, enrolled during active disease. This chain connects TRBV27 to TRBJ2-2; weak D call: TRBD1 (7 bases). The CDR3 bases are TGTGCCAGCATAGACTGGGCAGGGGGGACCGGGGAGCTGTTTTTT. Amino acids: CASIDWAGGTGELFF.